The 27 T cell receptor beta chains presented below share a single source sample, sequenced in a study of breast tumors, draining lymph nodes, adjacent tissues. TCRdb recomputed calls from the multiplex PCR reads with MiXCR, one row per CDR3 protein. This table holds some 52,000 distinct CDR3 sequences, around 45% found once. The sample consisted of breast tumor tissue. These receptors were obtained from a female donor with breast cancer. Some clones in this sample may be carry-over from other donors' samples.

This clonotype was seen at least ten times. This chain connects TRBV5-4 to TRBJ2-1; 7 bases align to TRBD2. Germline V gene sequence: CDR1 SGHNT, CDR2 YYREEE (reference sequence). The CDR3 contains 13 residues. With V trimmed by 5 bases and J by 6 bases, 5 bases remained unmatched. The CDR3 here is CASSPGTINEQFF. The CDR3 region has the DNA TGTGCCAGCAGTCCCGGGACTATCAATGAGCAGTTCTTC.

This clonotype was detected ten times or more. The chain has TRBV19 and TRBJ1-2, with 9 bases identical to TRBD1. V shed 5 bases and J 7 bases; nucleotides not matched to a gene: 14. The length of the CDR3 is 16 residues. Germline CDR1 LNHDA, CDR2 SQIVND (reference sequence). CDR3 sequence: CASSSLSPGQGFGYTF. The CDR3 region has the DNA TGTGCCAGTAGTTCCCTTAGCCCGGGACAGGGCTTTGGCTACACCTTC.

The CDR3 loop is CASVEAAGVNYGYTF. The CDR3, as DNA: TGTGCCAGCGTTGAAGCGGCAGGGGTGAACTATGGCTACACCTTC. The chain carries TRBV10-3 and TRBJ1-2, with D perhaps matching TRBD1 (6 bases). The CDR3 is 15 residues long. Germline V gene data show CDR1 as ENHRY and CDR2 as SYGVKD. V was shortened by 10 bases and J by 2 bases, with 20 bases between the two germline ends.

This clonotype was seen at least ten times. This sequence joins TRBV6-4 and TRBJ1-2, with 10 bases lining up with TRBD1. J lost 8 bases, V lost 7 bases, and 10 bases had no gene match. There are 14 residues in the CDR3. Looked up from germline, CDR1 is MRHNA and CDR2 is SNTAGT. The CDR3 here is CASKATGGSQGYTF. The CDR3 DNA follows: TGTGCCAGCAAGGCGACAGGGGGCTCTCAAGGCTACACCTTC.

A word on this clonotype: One end of the junction does not line up with germline, which may come from a read error. This chain uses TRBV4-2 with TRBJ1-4, with 7 bases matching TRBD1. Germline CDR1 reads LGHNA; CDR2 reads YNFKEQ. This CDR3 is built from 12 residues. The CDR3 DNA is TGTGCCAGCAGACAGGGGAATGAAGAACTGTTTTTT. Translating it yields CASRQGNEELFF.

Note on this clonotype: Germline and junction disagree at one end, which may indicate a read error. The chain recombines TRBV11-2 with TRBJ1-1; D not certain. The V gene's germline CDR1 is SGHAT and CDR2 FQNNGV. The CDR3 runs 14 residues. CDR3 DNA: TGTGTCAGCAGTCCTCGGTCAGGAGCCACTGAAGCTTTCTTT. This sequence encodes CVSSPRSGATEAFF.

Many counts were recorded for this clonotype. This chain joins TRBV14 and TRBJ2-7; D gene uncertain. Germline CDR1 reads SGHDN; CDR2 reads FVKESK. Deletions cut 2 bases from V and 2 bases from J, with 7 bases between. The CDR3 runs to 13 residues. CDR3 sequence: CASSQRSAYEQYF. The CDR3 nucleotides are TGTGCCAGCAGCCAAAGGTCCGCCTACGAGCAGTACTTC.

The chain employs TRBV5-1 and TRBJ2-7; possibly TRBD2 for D (5 bases). Trimming pared 2 bases from V and 4 bases from J, leaving 19 bases between. The CDR3 extends over 16 amino acids. CDR1 is SGHRS, CDR2 YFSETQ, per germline. CDR3 DNA: TGCGCCAGCAGCTTAAGAGTTCAGTCGGAGGCTTACGAGCAGTACTTC. This encodes CASSLRVQSEAYEQYF.

This clonotype is labeled as medium-sized (0.01 to 0.1%). J is TRBJ1-3 and V is TRBV7-6; D unclear. In germline, CDR1 is SGHVS, CDR2 FNYEAQ. Trimming left V 3 bases short and J 4 bases short, with 10 bases between. The length of the CDR3 is 14 residues. The CDR3 DNA reads TGTGCCAGCAGCTTGGGCCAACAGGGAAACACCATATATTTT. Encoded protein: CASSLGQQGNTIYF.

At least ten counts were recorded for this clonotype. J is TRBJ2-1 and V is TRBV7-3; 10 positions match TRBD2. Germline CDR1 is SGHTA and CDR2 is FQGTGA. The CDR3 loop spans 14 amino acids. Trimming removed 4 bases from V and 8 bases from J; junction bases left unmatched: 5. In DNA, the CDR3 is TGTGCCAGCAGCTACGAAAGCGGGAGGGATGAGCAGTTCTTC. Translating gives CASSYESGRDEQFF.

This clonotype was observed a handful of times. This chain connects TRBV4-1 to TRBJ1-1; D not certain. CDR3 length: 15 residues. The germline V gene encodes CDR1 MGHRA and CDR2 YSYEKL. Trimming left V 1 base short and J 5 bases short, with 14 bases between. The CDR3 loop is CASSQAFPRGTEAFF. The CDR3 nucleotides are TGCGCCAGCAGCCAAGCCTTCCCAAGAGGGACTGAAGCTTTCTTT.

The chain employs TRBV20-1 and TRBJ2-1; TRBD2 might be the D (6 bases). Germline CDR1 DFQATT, CDR2 SNEGSKA (reference sequence). Trimming left V 3 bases short and J 4 bases short, with 16 bases between. This CDR3 is 15 amino acids long. DNA of the CDR3: TGCAGTGCTAGCGCCGGGACTGGGGCTTACAATGAGCAGTTCTTC. Its translation is CSASAGTGAYNEQFF.

This clonotype was counted a single time. The rearrangement links TRBV10-3 to TRBJ2-1; 9 bases are shared with TRBD1. Germline CDR1 ENHRY, CDR2 SYGVKD. The V and J ends lost 3 bases and 2 bases, in that order; junction bases with no gene match: 2. This CDR3 comprises 15 residues. CDR3 DNA: TGTGCCATCAGTGACCGGGACAGGGCCTACAATGAGCAGTTCTTC. It specifies CAISDRDRAYNEQFF.

The table lists this clonotype with many counts. The chain carries TRBV4-1 and TRBJ1-4; 10 bases match TRBD1. CDR1 and CDR2 (germline): MGHRA, YSYEKL. The junction had 10 bases not matched to a gene; V was cut back by 0 bases and J by 0 bases. The CDR3 has 20 amino acids. CDR3 DNA: TGCGCCAGCAGCCAAGATCGGGGGACAGGGGTGTGGGCAACTAATGAAAAACTGTTTTTT. Amino acids: CASSQDRGTGVWATNEKLFF.

This clonotype came up many times. The chain joins TRBV20-1 to TRBJ2-5; 11 bases map to TRBD2. The CDR3 totals 16 residues. Per germline, CDR1 DFQATT and CDR2 SNEGSKA (reference sequence). J lost 3 bases, V lost 7 bases, and 13 bases had no gene match. CDR3 in DNA: TGCAGTGGTAGCAATCGACTAGCGGGATTGGAAGAGACCCAGTACTTC. This gives the protein CSGSNRLAGLEETQYF.

This clonotype came up a few times. The chain recombines TRBV6-5 with TRBJ1-1; D unresolved. The V gene's germline CDR1 is MNHEY and CDR2 SVGAGI. The CDR3 covers 13 residues. V was clipped by 7 bases and J by 1 base, with 10 bases between them. The CDR3 region is CASIRPGNTEAFF. Here the CDR3 DNA reads TGTGCCAGCATACGACCGGGGAACACTGAAGCTTTCTTT.

This clonotype was counted at least ten times. The chain employs TRBV5-6 and TRBJ2-2; perhaps TRBD1 as D (6 bases). V was clipped by 2 bases and J by 1 base, with 9 bases between them. Germline CDR1 is SGHDT and CDR2 is YYEEEE. The CDR3 has 15 amino acids. This chain's CDR3 is CASSFGTRNTGELFF. CDR3 DNA sequence: TGTGCCAGCAGCTTCGGGACAAGGAACACCGGGGAGCTGTTTTTT.

A word on this clonotype: Mismatch with germline at one junction end may stem from a read error. The CDR3 sequence is CASSLGRRGTGELFF. CDR3 DNA sequence: TGTGCTAGCAGCTTAGGGCGGAGGGGTACCGGGGAGCTGTTTTTT. This chain uses TRBV7-3 with TRBJ2-2; possibly TRBD2 for D (6 bases). The CDR3 has 15 residues. Germline V gene data show CDR1 as SGHTA and CDR2 as FQGTGA. Filled out from reference TRBV7-3 and TRBJ2-2, the complete variable domain reads GAGVSQTPSNKVTEKGKYVELRCDPISGHTALYWYRQSLGQGPEFLIYFQGTGAADDSGLPNDRFFAVRPEGSVSTLKIQRTERGDSAVYLCASSLGRRGTGELFFGEGSRLTVL.

The rearrangement joins TRBV12-3 or TRBV12-4 to TRBJ1-1, with 7 bases that match TRBD1. V shed 3 bases and J 1 base; nucleotides not matched to a gene: 2. The length of the CDR3 is 14 residues. The CDR3 bases are TGTGCCAGCAGTTTGGGGACAGAGAACACTGAAGCTTTCTTT. Protein sequence: CASSLGTENTEAFF.

This clonotype was observed many times. V gene TRBV14 combines with J gene TRBJ2-7, with 16 bases matching TRBD2. Germline CDR1 SGHDN, CDR2 FVKESK. The CDR3 is 16 amino acids. Unmatched junction bases numbered 5, after V lost 2 bases and J lost 7 bases. The CDR3: CASSQLGLAGGEEQYF. DNA for the CDR3: TGTGCCAGCAGCCAATTGGGACTAGCGGGAGGGGAAGAGCAGTACTTC. The complete variable domain, with remaining parts taken from reference TRBV14 and TRBJ2-7, reads EAGVTQFPSHSVIEKGQTVTLRCDPISGHDNLYWYRRVMGKEIKFLLHFVKESKQDESGMPNNRFLAERTGGTYSTLKVQPAELEDSGVYFCASSQLGLAGGEEQYFGPGTRLTVT.

This clonotype was counted many times. The V call is TRBV5-4, the J call TRBJ2-1; TRBD1 or TRBD2 may be the D gene (7 bases each). Trimming pared 2 bases from V and 8 bases from J, leaving 26 bases between. The length of the CDR3 is 18 residues. Germline V gives CDR1 SGHNT, CDR2 YYREEE (reference sequence). The CDR3 protein is CASSLQGSTAGVDDEQFF. CDR3 in DNA: TGTGCCAGCAGCTTACAGGGGTCCACGGCGGGAGTGGATGATGAGCAGTTCTTC.

This clonotype was counted once. CDR3 in amino acids: CASSFLTQETQYF. The CDR3 DNA sequence: TGTGCCAGCAGCTTCTTAACTCAAGAGACCCAGTACTTC. The gene calls are TRBV7-8 and TRBJ2-5; D is unclear. The CDR3 totals 13 residues. Germline CDR1 and CDR2: SGHVS and FQNEAQ. The V end was cut by 3 bases, the J end by 2 bases, with 7 bases between.

Concerning this clonotype: Because it lacks the conserved phenylalanine or tryptophan at the end, this CDR3 is likely a read error. The DNA is omitted, as the CDR3 cannot be located on it reliably, and the CDR3 follows TCRdb's listing. This chain connects TRBV5-4 to TRBJ2-5. Germline values: CDR1 SGHNT, CDR2 YYREEE (reference sequence). The CDR3 numbers 9 amino acids, ends counted. The CDR3 sequence is CASSTDQTY.

This clonotype showed up many times. This CDR3 is CASSYSISATNEKLFF. The DNA for the CDR3 is TGTGCCAGCAGTTACTCCATATCTGCAACTAATGAAAAACTGTTTTTT. This chain uses TRBV6-5 with TRBJ1-4; the D is unclear. The CDR3 sequence is 16 residues long. Germline loops: CDR1 MNHEY, CDR2 SVGAGI. V dropped 0 bases and J dropped 0 bases, with 8 bases sitting between them.

This clonotype was observed a single time. CDR3 nucleotide sequence: TGTGCCAGCCGGGACAGGGGCGTTAATGAAAAACTGTTTTTT. Translating gives CASRDRGVNEKLFF. The J gene is TRBJ1-4, the V gene TRBV2; TRBD1 matches 10 bases. The CDR3 consists of 14 residues. The ends lost 8 bases at V and 4 bases at J; junction bases unmatched: 4. Per the germline V gene, CDR1 is SNHLY and CDR2 is FYNNEI.

The sample holds many counts of this clonotype. This chain links TRBV6-2 or TRBV6-3 with TRBJ2-2; no firm D call. Per germline, CDR1 MNHEY and CDR2 SVGEGT. This CDR3 is built from 13 residues. V lost 0 bases and J 6 bases, leaving 5 bases between the germline ends. The CDR3 reads CASSYSTPGELFF. The DNA of the CDR3 is TGTGCCAGCAGTTACTCCACTCCCGGGGAGCTGTTTTTT.

This clonotype was detected many times. This may be a read error, as it is one base from a much larger clone. The CDR3 does not close with the conserved phenylalanine or tryptophan, likely indicating a read error. CDR3 in DNA: TGTGCCAGTAGTATTCGAGCGGGGACGTACCAAGAGACCCAGTACTCC. This encodes CASSIRAGTYQETQYS. V and J are TRBV19 and TRBJ2-5; TRBD2 agrees at 7 bases. This CDR3 contains 16 residues. Trimming took 3 bases from V and 0 from J; bases not matched to a gene: 7. Germline V gives CDR1 LNHDA, CDR2 SQIVND (reference sequence).